This entry features one T cell receptor beta chain sequence. Antigen: not known. The data stem from a study of shared clonotypes between healthy human individuals. Study-wide results and caveats: The donor pool, a small one, limited the genetic and exposure-history diversity represented.

Both subsets, CD45RA+ naive and CD45RA-negative memory, were split from the CD4+ cells. On sorted subsets, replicate PCRs used approximately 190 ng DNA, or tens of thousands of T cell genomes. Source study methods: Filtering differed, since immunoSEQ gave only junction sequences and no quality scores. Data came from immunoSEQ multiplex PCR; TCRdb stores just in-frame clones and leaves some out. The D gene and trimming were derived from the DNA, and the V and J assignments and clone size from that table. The sample includes over a million clones, around 97% of them seen just once. The CDR3 totals 13 residues. The germline V gene has CDR1 MNHNS and CDR2 SASEGT. V was trimmed by 6 bases and J by 3 bases, leaving 11 bases between them.

Sequencing was performed on naive CD4+ T cells sorted from blood. The subset denotes: CD45RA+ positively selected. The sequence derives from a young man in good health. The J gene is TRBJ1-1, the V gene TRBV6-1; possibly TRBD1 for D (5 bases). CDR3 sequence (DNA): TGTGCCAGCAGGGGGGTGGGGTACACTGAAGCTTTCTTT. Amino acids: CASRGVGYTEAFF.